The 5 T cell receptor beta chains in this list originate from one sample, sequenced in a study of T cells in Graves' hyperthyroidism and ophthalmopathy. From RNA transcripts, TCR beta CDR3 regions were amplified. During a first-round RT-PCR of the TCR CDR3, the HTBI primer set was used. TCRdb reanalysed the multiplex PCR reads using MiXCR and keeps one entry per CDR3 protein. Here the sample spans some 490,000 distinct CDR3 sequences, approximately 22% being singletons. Specimen: blood. These receptors were obtained from a woman in her seventies with Graves' ophthalmopathy.

The rearrangement links TRBV3-1 to TRBJ1-4; 8 bases line up with TRBD1. Germline-derived CDR1 and CDR2 are LGHDT and YNNKEL (reference sequence). The junction had 17 bases not matched to a gene; V was cut back by 3 bases and J by 8 bases. The length of the CDR3 is 18 residues. The CDR3 sequence is CASSQSRGQGSYREKLFF. The CDR3 region has the DNA TGTGCCAGCAGCCAGAGCCGAGGACAGGGAAGCTATCGAGAAAAACTGTTTTTT.

This clonotype was picked up a small number of times. V and J are TRBV19 and TRBJ1-6; D perhaps matches TRBD1 (6 bases). Germline V CDR1 and CDR2: LNHDA, SQIVND (reference sequence). V lost 7 bases and J 3 bases, leaving 10 bases between the germline ends. The CDR3 runs 14 residues. The CDR3 loop reads CASMGTYYNSPLHF. Written as DNA, the CDR3 is TGTGCCAGTATGGGGACATACTATAATTCACCCCTCCACTTT.

The CDR3 nucleotides read TGTGCCACCAGTAAACCTCCGGGACAGGGGAACACCGGGGAGCTGTTTTTT. Its translation is CATSKPPGQGNTGELFF. The V and J genes are TRBV24-1 and TRBJ2-2, with TRBD1 identical over 9 bases. Germline CDR1 is KGHDR and CDR2 is SFDVKD. The CDR3 totals 17 residues. V trimming: 6 bases; J trimming: 1 base; junction bases outside the gene matches: 8.

The chain uses TRBV28 and TRBJ2-4; the D is unclear. Germline CDR1 MDHEN, CDR2 SYDVKM. V lost 6 bases and J lost 2, with 11 bases in between. The CDR3 sequence is 14 residues long. The CDR3 sequence: CASRDPVTKNIQYF. CDR3 sequence (DNA): TGTGCCAGCAGGGACCCCGTAACCAAAAACATTCAGTACTTC.

This clonotype was seen at least ten times. The V call is TRBV2, the J call TRBJ2-2; 7 bases match TRBD1. This CDR3 is 14 amino acids long. The ends lost 6 bases at V and 4 bases at J; junction bases unmatched: 5. Looked up from germline, CDR1 is SNHLY and CDR2 is FYNNEI. The chain's CDR3 is CASSPTGITGELFF. CDR3 bases: TGTGCCAGCAGCCCGACAGGGATCACCGGGGAGCTGTTTTTT.